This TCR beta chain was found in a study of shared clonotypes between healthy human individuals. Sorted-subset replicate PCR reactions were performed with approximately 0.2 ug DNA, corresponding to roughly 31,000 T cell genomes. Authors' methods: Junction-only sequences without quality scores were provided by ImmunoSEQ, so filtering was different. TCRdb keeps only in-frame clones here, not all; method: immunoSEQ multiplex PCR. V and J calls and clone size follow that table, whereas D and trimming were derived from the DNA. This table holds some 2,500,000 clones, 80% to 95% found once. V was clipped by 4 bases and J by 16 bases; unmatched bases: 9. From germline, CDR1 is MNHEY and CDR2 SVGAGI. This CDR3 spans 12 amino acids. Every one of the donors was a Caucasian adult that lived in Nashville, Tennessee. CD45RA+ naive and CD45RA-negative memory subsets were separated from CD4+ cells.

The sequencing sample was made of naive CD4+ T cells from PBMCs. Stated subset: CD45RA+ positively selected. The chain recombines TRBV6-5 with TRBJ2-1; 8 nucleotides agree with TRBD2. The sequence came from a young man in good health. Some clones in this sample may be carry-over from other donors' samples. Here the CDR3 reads CASSSETSATFF. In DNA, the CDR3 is TGTGCCAGCAGTTCGGAGACTAGCGCTACTTTCTTC.